This TCR beta chain was recovered during a study of breast tumors, draining lymph nodes, adjacent tissues. This clonotype was picked up many times. Its cognate antigen is unknown. The lymph nodes were axillary draining lymph nodes from breast cancer patients. TCRdb re-derived calls from the multiplex PCR reads in MiXCR, one entry per CDR3 protein. The sample yields some 120,000 distinct CDR3 sequences, about 20% seen once. Whole-study findings and limits: Data only fit, rather than demonstrated, lymph node origin of most tumor T cells. Compared with lymph nodes, tumors were less diverse; compared with nontumor tissue, more.

The source of this sequence is a female donor with breast cancer. Some clones in this sample may be carry-over from other donors' samples. The material sequenced was axillary lymph node tissue.

The CDR3 reads CASRISPLAVSYEQYF. The DNA of the CDR3 is TGTGCCAGCAGAATTTCCCCACTAGCGGTCTCCTACGAGCAGTACTTC. The chain carries TRBV11-2 and TRBJ2-7, with 8 bases aligning to TRBD2. The CDR3 is made up of 16 amino acids. The V gene end was trimmed by 6 bases and the J gene end by 0 bases; junction bases not matched to a gene: 10. CDR1 is SGHAT and CDR2 is FQNNGV in the germline V gene.